This TCR beta chain originates from a study of T cells in Graves' hyperthyroidism and ophthalmopathy. In the study overall: Any treatment followed the collection of peripheral blood at initial diagnosis.

Remarks on this clonotype: Its antigen remains unknown.

V gave up 6 bases and J gave up 12 bases; unmatched junction bases: 11. CDR1 and CDR2 from the germline V gene are ENHRY and SYGVKD. The CDR3 covers 14 residues. Regarding the study as a whole: Most thyroid-expanded clonotypes above 0.001 were also found in blood.

Patients aged 18 to 65 with hyperthyroidism were newly diagnosed, with duration under 2 months. Diagnostic assessment was based on clinical symptoms, serum thyroxine and TRAb, thyroid ultrasound and orbital computed tomography. It was RNA transcripts that yielded the amplified TCR beta CDR3 regions. In the first-round RT-PCR of the TCR CDR3, the HTBI primer set was used. Via MiXCR, TCRdb re-called the multiplex PCR reads, giving one row per CDR3 protein. This sample has hundreds of thousands of distinct CDR3 sequences, with over 35% found just once. This clonotype was obtained from a young man with Graves' hyperthyroidism. The sample consisted of blood. The V gene is TRBV10-3, the J gene TRBJ1-6, with TRBD1 matching over 7 bases. CDR3 nucleotides: TGTGCCATCAGCGCCTATCAGGGGGGGCAACCCCTCCACTTT. Amino acids: CAISAYQGGQPLHF.